The 32 T cell receptor beta chains reported below all come from one sample, sequenced in a study of tumor-infiltrating lymphocytes in primary liver carcinoma. Joint extraction of RNA and DNA used roughly 17-32 mg of bulk tissue that was unsorted. Total RNA amounting to roughly 480 ng was the source from which TCR beta cDNA was made with a constant-region primer. Amplification in three nested multiplex PCR rounds with slightly modified ARM-PCR gave rise to TCR beta libraries. Each of the first two PCR rounds ran approximately 10 cycles with TRBV1-TRBV30 forward and C-beta reverse primers. From the multiplex PCR reads, TCRdb called clonotypes with MiXCR, one entry per CDR3 protein. Of about 22,000 distinct CDR3 sequences detected, about 84% appear once; the ten largest clones hold less than 40%. Sequencing used liver tumor tissue from sampling region 2. Subset indicated: tumor region T2, inferior pole. These receptors were taken from a woman in her 30s with primary liver carcinoma and hepatitis B virus infection.

As concerns this clonotype: Its ends do not fully match the called genes, so a read error is possible. The CDR3 protein is CASSLFQGSTNERLFF. Here the CDR3 DNA reads TGTGCCAGTAGCTTGTTTCAGGGATCGACTAATGAAAGACTGTTTTTT. This chain connects TRBV11-2 to TRBJ1-4; a weak D match, TRBD1 (5 bases). There are 16 residues in the CDR3. Germline V gene lookup returns CDR1 SGHAT and CDR2 FQNNGV.

Concerning this clonotype: A much bigger clone sits one base away, suggesting this may be a read error. V and J are TRBV9 and TRBJ1-6; D ambiguous. CDR1 and CDR2 (germline): SGDLS, YYNGEE. The CDR3 has 15 residues. CDR3 bases: TGTTCCAGCAGCGCCGGGTCGTCCATAAATTCACCCCTCCACTTT. Its translation: CSSSAGSSINSPLHF.

V and J are TRBV20-1 and TRBJ2-7; 10 bases line up with TRBD2. Germline V lookup: CDR1 DFQATT, CDR2 SNEGSKA (reference sequence). The CDR3 extends over 18 amino acids. V shed 2 bases and J 4 bases; nucleotides not matched to a gene: 17. The CDR3 is CSARFGGTSGTNLYEQYF. CDR3 sequence (DNA): TGCAGTGCTAGATTTGGTGGTACTAGCGGGACAAACTTATACGAGCAGTACTTC.

This clonotype turned up a few times. One junction end does not reproduce the germline sequence, and a read error may be involved. V and J are TRBV6-2 or TRBV6-3 and TRBJ1-5, with D tentatively TRBD1 (6 bases). CDR1 is MNHEY, CDR2 SVGEGT, per germline. The CDR3 is made up of 13 amino acids. The CDR3 DNA sequence: TGTGCTAGCCGTTACCGGGACAATCAGCCCCAACATTTT. Translated, it gives CASRYRDNQPQHF.

Worth noting for this clonotype: The CDR3 does not close with the conserved phenylalanine or tryptophan, likely indicating a read error. The V call is TRBV11-2, the J call TRBJ2-2; D possibly corresponds to TRBD2 (5 bases). The V gene lost 6 bases and the J gene lost 0 bases, with 20 bases spanning the gap. CDR1 is SGHAT, CDR2 FQNNGV, per germline. The CDR3 sequence is 18 residues long. The CDR3 loop is CASSSPRAGGPNTGELFS. The CDR3 region has the DNA TGTGCCAGCAGTTCACCCCGAGCTGGAGGCCCGAACACCGGGGAGCTGTTTTCT.

CDR3 sequence (DNA): TGTGCCAGCGGCACAGACTTAACAGATACGCAGTATTTT. Its translation is CASGTDLTDTQYF. The J gene is TRBJ2-3, the V gene TRBV6-5; D is uncertain. Trimming shortened V by 8 bases and J by 3 bases, and 12 bases separated the two germline ends. The CDR3 is 13 amino acids. Germline V lookup: CDR1 MNHEY, CDR2 SVGAGI.

The V call is TRBV5-1, the J call TRBJ2-5, with a weak D call TRBD1 (5 bases). The V gene's germline CDR1 is SGHRS and CDR2 YFSETQ. This CDR3 contains 15 residues. CDR3 loop: CVRSSDRVGQETQYF. The CDR3 DNA reads as TGCGTCAGAAGCTCAGACAGAGTTGGACAAGAGACCCAGTACTTC.

V is TRBV7-9 and J is TRBJ1-2; 8 bases are shared with TRBD1. Germline values: CDR1 SEHNR, CDR2 FQNEAQ (reference sequence). The CDR3 runs to 15 residues. The junction had 13 bases not matched to a gene; V was cut back by 5 bases and J by 8 bases. The CDR3 is CASSRELDRAGGYTF. The CDR3 DNA reads as TGTGCCAGCAGCCGTGAACTGGACAGGGCTGGAGGCTACACCTTC.

As concerns this clonotype: A clone one base away is much larger, so this may be a read error. The rearrangement joins TRBV11-2 to TRBJ1-1; D not certain. CDR1 is SGHAT and CDR2 is FQNNGV in the germline V gene. The CDR3 is made up of 15 amino acids. The ends were cut back, 5 bases at V and 3 bases at J, with 16 bases in the middle. The CDR3 DNA follows: TGTGCCAGCAGCCCCGGGATAGGGTGGGACACTGAAGCTTTCTTT. It translates to CASSPGIGWDTEAFF.

A word on this clonotype: An end of the junction does not agree with germline; a read error may underlie this. V is TRBV11-2 and J is TRBJ1-5; no reliable D call. CDR3 length: 15 residues. The germline V gene has CDR1 SGHAT and CDR2 FQNNGV. The CDR3 loop reads CTNSLEPSPFQPQHF. The CDR3, as DNA: TGTACCAACAGCTTAGAGCCCTCCCCGTTTCAGCCTCAGCATTTT.

This chain connects TRBV4-3 to TRBJ2-1; weak D call: TRBD2 (6 bases). Germline values: CDR1 LGHNA, CDR2 YSLEER. This CDR3 is built from 16 residues. Trimming took 0 bases from V and 13 from J, leaving 22 bases between them. For the CDR3, the DNA is TGCGCCAGCAGCCAAGATGCGGGAAATTCCTACAATAAACAGTTCTTC. This codes for CASSQDAGNSYNKQFF.

About this clonotype itself: The junction differs from germline at one of its ends, possibly a read error. The chain couples TRBV5-1 to TRBJ1-1; no firm D call. This CDR3 is 11 amino acids long. In germline, CDR1 is SGHRS, CDR2 YFSETQ. The CDR3 is CAISLGNGAFF. CDR3 sequence (DNA): TGCGCCATCAGCTTGGGTAATGGAGCTTTCTTT.

The V call is TRBV10-3, the J call TRBJ2-1; D perhaps matches TRBD2 (5 bases). This CDR3 is 16 amino acids long. Germline V CDR1 and CDR2: ENHRY, SYGVKD. For the CDR3, the DNA is TGTGGCACCAGTGAGTCGATGAGCGGATTCTACAATGAGCAGTTCTTC. This sequence encodes CGTSESMSGFYNEQFF.

In this sample, this clonotype turned up once. No conserved phenylalanine or tryptophan ends this CDR3, so it is likely a read error. V usage is TRBV10-3 and J usage is TRBJ2-5; D gene uncertain. Germline V gene lookup returns CDR1 ENHRY and CDR2 SYGVKD. The CDR3 runs to 15 residues. The CDR3 bases are TGTGCCAACAGTGAGTCGGCTACCAAACAAGAGACCCAGTACCTC. Translation: CANSESATKQETQYL.

As to this clonotype: It is likely a read error, because the conserved phenylalanine at the end of the CDR3 is missing. The chain joins TRBV6-6 to TRBJ2-3; unclear D gene. The germline gives CDR1 MNHNY, CDR2 SVGAGI (reference sequence). The CDR3 runs 17 residues. The CDR3 reads CVSSYQTGPRRTDTQYL. CDR3 nucleotide sequence: TGTGTCAGCAGCTACCAGACCGGACCTCGACGCACAGATACGCAGTATCTT.

The table lists this clonotype with a count of one. Compared with germline, one end of the junction differs, possibly owing to a read error. The DNA for the CDR3 is TGCGCCGGCAGCCAAGAGCCGGTAACTAGCGGGAGGACGGGGGTCACAAATACGCACTATTTT. Amino acids: CAGSQEPVTSGRTGVTNTHYF. The chain uses TRBV4-3 and TRBJ2-3, with 12 bases identical to TRBD2. CDR1 is LGHNA and CDR2 is YSLEER in the germline V gene. This CDR3 has 21 residues.

A word on this clonotype: The junction shows a germline mismatch at one end, possibly a read error. The rearrangement joins TRBV11-3 to TRBJ2-1, with 14 bases fitting TRBD2. CDR1 is SGHNT and CDR2 is YENEEA in the germline V gene. The CDR3 runs to 15 residues. CDR3 sequence: CGSGRLAGGGYEQFF. For the CDR3, the DNA is TGTGGCAGCGGCCGACTAGCGGGGGGGGGGTACGAGCAGTTCTTC.

The rearrangement uses TRBV28 and TRBJ2-1; D may be TRBD1 (6 bases). This CDR3 has 16 amino acids. In germline, CDR1 is MDHEN, CDR2 SYDVKM. CDR3 in amino acids: CVNSFEGWQGWNEQFF. The CDR3 DNA follows: TGTGTCAACAGTTTCGAGGGGTGGCAGGGGTGGAATGAGCAGTTCTTC.

Comment on this clonotype: The junction differs from germline at one of its ends, possibly a read error. This chain links TRBV29-1 with TRBJ2-1, with TRBD2 matching 7 bases. The CDR3 is 12 amino acids. From germline, CDR1 is SQVTM and CDR2 ANQGSEA. The CDR3 nucleotides read TGCAGCGCCATAGGGGACTACAATGAGCAGTTCTTT. Its translation: CSAIGDYNEQFF.

The chain joins TRBV11-3 to TRBJ2-2; TRBD2 matches 8 bases. In germline, CDR1 is SGHNT, CDR2 YENEEA. There are 20 residues in the CDR3. Losses at the gene ends were 2 bases for V and 7 bases for J; bases not matched to a gene: 21. The CDR3 sequence: CASSLRRIIGRVGKGGELFF. The CDR3 DNA sequence: TGTGCCAGCAGCTTACGCCGGATTATCGGGAGGGTCGGAAAGGGCGGGGAGCTGTTTTTT.

This clonotype was recorded a few times. Since a much larger clone is just one base distant, this may be a read error. The chain recombines TRBV5-4 with TRBJ1-3, with D hard to call. The V end was cut by 2 bases, the J end by 4 bases, with 4 bases between. The CDR3 runs to 12 residues. The germline V gene encodes CDR1 SGHNT and CDR2 YYREEE (reference sequence). DNA for the CDR3: TGTGCCAGCAGCTTCACGGGAAACACCATATATTTT. Translated, it gives CASSFTGNTIYF.

Of note for this clonotype: One junction end disagrees with the germline gene, perhaps due to a read error. V usage is TRBV14 and J usage is TRBJ2-1; no definite D call. Germline CDR1 is SGHDN and CDR2 is FVKESK. CDR3 length: 15 amino acids. For the CDR3, the DNA is TGTGCCAACAGCCAATGTCTTAGGTCCTACAATGAGCAGTTCTTC. Translating gives CANSQCLRSYNEQFF.

To note about this clonotype: One junction end disagrees with the germline gene, perhaps due to a read error. The gene calls are TRBV6-5 and TRBJ2-2; TRBD2 is a possible D gene (5 bases). Germline V gene sequence: CDR1 MNHEY, CDR2 SVGAGI. The CDR3 covers 15 residues. CDR3 coding DNA: TGTGCCGGCAGTCCGCGGACGGGGTCCACCGGGGAGCTGTTTTTT. Protein product: CAGSPRTGSTGELFF.

This clonotype has at least ten counts. The chain employs TRBV12-3 or TRBV12-4 and TRBJ2-2, with TRBD1 identical over 7 bases. CDR3 length: 12 residues. V was clipped by 6 bases and J by 6 bases; unmatched bases: 1. The CDR3 DNA reads TGTGCCAGCAGCACAGGGGCCGGGGAGCTGTTTTTT. Translating it yields CASSTGAGELFF.

On this clonotype: A read error is possible here, since a much larger clone lies one base away. This CDR3 fails to terminate in the conserved phenylalanine or tryptophan, so it likely reflects a read error. This rearrangement joins TRBV5-1 to TRBJ1-1; D is perhaps TRBD1 (5 bases). The CDR3 has 13 amino acids. Per germline, CDR1 SGHRS and CDR2 YFSETQ. The CDR3, as DNA: TGCGCCAGCAGCCCCGAGGGGAACGCTGAAGCTTTCTAT. Translating gives CASSPEGNAEAFY.

This clonotype was observed a few times. The CDR3 bases are TGTGCCAGCAGGAGGTGGACAGGTTGGCGCCTTCAAGAGACCCAGTACTTC. The encoded protein is CASRRWTGWRLQETQYF. The chain employs TRBV11-3 and TRBJ2-5; 7 positions agree with TRBD1. J was trimmed by 2 bases and V by 6 bases; bases with no gene match: 15. The CDR3 has 17 residues. Germline V lookup: CDR1 SGHNT, CDR2 YENEEA.

The chain has TRBV4-2 and TRBJ1-2; D not certain. The germline gives CDR1 LGHNA, CDR2 YNFKEQ. The CDR3 loop spans 17 amino acids. The V end was cut by 1 base, the J end by 2 bases, with 17 bases between. The CDR3, as DNA: TGTGCCAGCAGCCAAGTTACACTAGGCCAACGAAACTATGGCTACACCTTC. This translates into CASSQVTLGQRNYGYTF.

As concerns this clonotype: A read error may explain this, as a much larger clone is one base away. Without the conserved terminal phenylalanine or tryptophan, this CDR3 likely stems from a read error. The V and J genes are TRBV6-1 and TRBJ1-4; D may be TRBD1 (5 bases). Looked up from germline, CDR1 is MNHNS and CDR2 is SASEGT. Trimming removed 7 bases at V and 7 bases at J, with 16 bases between. The CDR3 has 14 residues. CDR3 sequence: CASMGQGGREKLFL. The CDR3 DNA reads as TGTGCCAGCATGGGCCAGGGTGGCCGTGAAAAACTGTTTCTT.

The chain has TRBV11-2 and TRBJ2-2, with D unclear. V shed 5 bases and J shed 9 bases, with 22 bases lying between them. Germline lookup yields CDR1 SGHAT and CDR2 FQNNGV. The CDR3 length is 16 residues. The CDR3 spells CASSPDHQLNTRELFF. In DNA form, the CDR3 reads TGTGCCAGCAGCCCCGATCACCAATTGAATACCAGGGAGCTGTTTTTT.

This clonotype is classed as medium-sized. The chain employs TRBV25-1 and TRBJ1-1; TRBD1 might be the D (5 bases). This CDR3 contains 14 residues. CDR1 is MGHDK and CDR2 is SYGVNS in the germline V gene. V lost 0 bases to trimming and J lost 10 bases, with 15 bases between them. The chain's CDR3 is CASSEYIMGQRAFF. CDR3 DNA sequence: TGTGCCAGCAGTGAATATATTATGGGGCAGCGAGCTTTCTTT.

This sequence joins TRBV11-2 and TRBJ2-7; D is possibly TRBD2 (5 bases). Germline CDR1 SGHAT, CDR2 FQNNGV. CDR3 length: 13 amino acids. Deletions cut 10 bases from V and 3 bases from J, with 16 bases between. The CDR3 sequence is CANNLGSNYEQYF. The CDR3 DNA is TGTGCCAATAACTTAGGGAGTAACTACGAGCAGTACTTC.

The chain joins TRBV9 to TRBJ2-7; D is possibly TRBD2 (5 bases). Germline V gives CDR1 SGDLS, CDR2 YYNGEE. Trimming pared 4 bases from V and 9 bases from J, leaving 32 bases between. The CDR3 is 18 amino acids. The CDR3 is CASSPPPLEGRRTGGQYF. The CDR3 nucleotides are TGTGCCAGCAGCCCACCCCCCCTTGAGGGCAGAAGGACGGGCGGGCAGTACTTC.